One and the same sample provided the 21 T cell receptor beta chains below, sequenced in a study of blood T cell repertoires in COVID-19. TCRdb's copy holds only in-frame clones and misses some; the assay was immunoSEQ multiplex PCR. The table shows 250,000 to 300,000 clones, with over 65% occurring only once. Material for sequencing was peripheral blood. Source of these receptors: a woman of 80 years or more with acute or convalescent COVID-19.

The rearrangement joins TRBV29-1 to TRBJ2-5, with 9 bases that match TRBD2. After removal of 3 bases from V and 2 bases from J, the junction contained 4 bases not matched to a gene. CDR1 and CDR2 from the germline V gene are SQVTM and ANQGSEA. The CDR3 loop spans 14 amino acids. CDR3: CSVDPAGGQETQYF. CDR3 sequence (DNA): TGCAGCGTTGACCCGGCGGGGGGGCAAGAGACCCAGTACTTC.

The chain carries TRBV11-1 and TRBJ1-6; 7 nucleotides align to TRBD1. The CDR3 runs to 15 residues. The V and J ends lost 3 bases and 7 bases, in that order; junction bases with no gene match: 6. The germline gives CDR1 SGHAT, CDR2 FQDESV (reference sequence). For the CDR3, the DNA is TGTGCCAGCAGCTTCTCCGGACAGGTCAATTCACCCCTCCACTTT. This encodes CASSFSGQVNSPLHF.

This chain uses TRBV2 with TRBJ1-1; 10 bases line up with TRBD1. From germline, CDR1 is SNHLY and CDR2 FYNNEI. This CDR3 has 13 residues. V shed 6 bases, J shed 11 bases, and the junction held 9 bases outside the gene matches. The CDR3 loop reads CASRTGTGVWAFF. As DNA, the CDR3 is TGTGCCAGCAGGACCGGGACAGGGGTGTGGGCTTTCTTT.

V usage is TRBV7-8 and J usage is TRBJ2-5; the match to TRBD1 covers 7 bases. With 5 bases clipped from V and 5 bases from J, the junction kept 5 bases outside the gene matches. CDR3 length: 13 residues. Germline V gives CDR1 SGHVS, CDR2 FQNEAQ. CDR3 nucleotides: TGTGCCAGCAGCCCGGGACAGATGGAGACCCAGTACTTC. Translated, it gives CASSPGQMETQYF.

This clone was counted only a few times. The V and J genes are TRBV7-9 and TRBJ1-5, with D possibly TRBD1 on 6 matching bases. The germline V gene has CDR1 SEHNR and CDR2 FQNEAQ (reference sequence). The CDR3 has 15 amino acids. Trimming took off 1 base at V and 5 bases at J, with 12 bases between the two ends. The CDR3, as DNA: TGTGCCAGCAGCTTAGATGGGACAACCTATCAGCCCCAGCATTTT. Amino acid sequence: CASSLDGTTYQPQHF.

This clone showed up just a few times. The chain couples TRBV12-5 to TRBJ1-1, with TRBD1 identical over 8 bases. The CDR3 is 15 amino acids. In germline, CDR1 is LGHNT, CDR2 FRNRAP. Trimming removed 5 bases from V and 4 bases from J; junction bases left unmatched: 9. CDR3 region: CASGLSQGAGTEAFF. DNA for the CDR3: TGTGCTAGTGGTCTATCGCAGGGGGCTGGCACTGAAGCTTTCTTT.

The gene calls are TRBV11-1 and TRBJ1-1; TRBD1 matches 7 bases. Germline CDR1 is SGHAT and CDR2 is FQDESV (reference sequence). The CDR3 has 13 residues. V trimming: 5 bases; J trimming: 11 bases; junction bases outside the gene matches: 11. The CDR3 region has the DNA TGTGCCAGCAGCCCCCGGACAGGCGGTGTGGCTTTCTTT. It specifies CASSPRTGGVAFF.

The chain carries TRBV5-1 and TRBJ2-7; 9 nucleotides line up with TRBD1. The CDR3 loop spans 14 amino acids. Trimming took 4 bases from V and 4 from J; bases not matched to a gene: 6. Germline V gene sequence: CDR1 SGHRS, CDR2 YFSETQ. As DNA, the CDR3 is TGCGCCAGCAGCGCATCGGGACAGGGATACGAGCAGTACTTC. It specifies CASSASGQGYEQYF. Full variable domain (missing parts from reference TRBV5-1 and TRBJ2-7): KAGVTQTPRYLIKTRGQQVTLSCSPISGHRSVSWYQQTPGQGLQFLFEYFSETQRNKGNFPGRFSGRQFSNSRSEMNVSTLELGDSALYLCASSASGQGYEQYFGPGTRLTVT.

This sequence joins TRBV4-1 and TRBJ1-2, with 8 bases aligning to TRBD1. J lost 7 bases, V lost 4 bases, and 8 bases had no gene match. The CDR3 is 14 amino acids. Germline lookup yields CDR1 MGHRA and CDR2 YSYEKL. The CDR3 DNA is TGCGCCAGCAGCCCGACAGGGGAGAGGGGTGGCTACACCTTC. Residues: CASSPTGERGGYTF.

CDR3 DNA sequence: TGCGCCAGCAGCCGACTAGCGGGGACCAGCTCCTACAATGAGCAGTTCTTC. Its protein is CASSRLAGTSSYNEQFF. The gene calls are TRBV4-3 and TRBJ2-1; TRBD2 matches at 11 bases. Trimming cost V 4 bases and J 0 bases; bases outside gene matches: 5. The CDR3 length is 17 residues. From germline, CDR1 is LGHNA and CDR2 YSLEER.

This chain uses TRBV5-1 with TRBJ2-7, with TRBD1 identical over 8 bases. This CDR3 has 13 amino acids. Trimming cost V 4 bases and J 6 bases; bases outside gene matches: 6. The germline gives CDR1 SGHRS, CDR2 YFSETQ. The CDR3 coding sequence is TGCGCCAGCAGCCCGGACAGGGCGGGCGAGCAGTACTTC. Its protein is CASSPDRAGEQYF.

The chain couples TRBV7-6 to TRBJ2-7, with 7 bases identical to TRBD1. The V gene end was trimmed by 0 bases and the J gene end by 4 bases; junction bases not matched to a gene: 12. This CDR3 spans 17 amino acids. Germline V gene sequence: CDR1 SGHVS, CDR2 FNYEAQ. CDR3 protein: CASSLAVSSTGLYEQYF. As DNA, the CDR3 is TGTGCCAGCAGCTTAGCGGTTTCTTCGACAGGGTTGTACGAGCAGTACTTC. Using reference TRBV7-6 and TRBJ2-7 for the parts outside the CDR3, the full variable domain is GAGVSQSPRYKVTKRGQDVALRCDPISGHVSLYWYRQALGQGPEFLTYFNYEAQQDKSGLPNDRFSAERPEGSISTLTIQRTEQRDSAMYRCASSLAVSSTGLYEQYFGPGTRLTVT.

The genes are TRBV7-3 and TRBJ1-2, with 7 bases fitting TRBD1. Trimming cost V 2 bases and J 8 bases; bases outside gene matches: 5. Per the germline V gene, CDR1 is SGHTA and CDR2 is FQGTGA. The CDR3 runs 13 residues. The CDR3: CASSLYQGGGYTF. CDR3 nucleotide sequence: TGTGCCAGCAGCTTATATCAGGGGGGCGGCTACACCTTC.

This clone appeared a single time. The chain couples TRBV29-1 to TRBJ2-1; D may be TRBD1 (6 bases). Germline V gene sequence: CDR1 SQVTM, CDR2 ANQGSEA. V was cut by 3 bases and J by 6 bases, with 12 bases left in between. This CDR3 spans 13 amino acids. The CDR3 region has the DNA TGCAGCGTTGAGCGGACAGTACGCAATGAGCAGTTCTTC. It codes for CSVERTVRNEQFF.

The chain couples TRBV6-5 to TRBJ1-3; D unclear. Germline V lookup: CDR1 MNHEY, CDR2 SVGAGI. The germline V and J ends were trimmed by 4 bases and 3 bases, with 16 bases remaining between them. This CDR3 region has 16 residues. In DNA form, the CDR3 reads TGTGCCAGCAGTTTAACCCCGGCAGGAGGTGGAAACACCATATATTTT. Protein sequence: CASSLTPAGGGNTIYF.

J is TRBJ1-1 and V is TRBV30, with 9 bases aligning to TRBD1. This CDR3 spans 16 amino acids. The V and J ends lost 3 bases and 2 bases, in that order; junction bases with no gene match: 10. Germline values: CDR1 GTSNPN, CDR2 SVGIG (reference sequence). The CDR3: CAWREYRDRVNTEAFF. CDR3 sequence (DNA): TGTGCCTGGAGAGAGTACCGGGACAGGGTTAACACTGAAGCTTTCTTT.

The chain recombines TRBV4-3 with TRBJ1-5; D is uncertain. The CDR3 is 16 amino acids. Deletions cut 0 bases from V and 4 bases from J, with 13 bases between. Germline V gene data show CDR1 as LGHNA and CDR2 as YSLEER. Here the CDR3 reads CASSQDFSGWNQPQHF. Here the CDR3 DNA reads TGCGCCAGCAGCCAAGATTTTTCGGGGTGGAATCAGCCCCAGCATTTT.

The chain uses TRBV5-6 and TRBJ2-7, with 7 bases that match TRBD2. The CDR3 has 14 residues. Trimming cost V 4 bases and J 0 bases; bases outside gene matches: 4. Germline CDR1 is SGHDT and CDR2 is YYEEEE. Here the CDR3 DNA reads TGTGCCAGCAGCGGCCGGGACTACTCCTACGAGCAGTACTTC. Translating it yields CASSGRDYSYEQYF. Together with reference TRBV5-6 and TRBJ2-7, the CDR3 gives the full variable domain: DAGVTQSPTHLIKTRGQQVTLRCSPKSGHDTVSWYQQALGQGPQFIFQYYEEEERQRGNFPDRFSGHQFPNYSSELNVNALLLGDSALYLCASSGRDYSYEQYFGPGTRLTVT.

The chain recombines TRBV4-1 with TRBJ2-1, with TRBD2 identical over 7 bases. Germline V gene sequence: CDR1 MGHRA, CDR2 YSYEKL. J was trimmed by 7 bases and V by 4 bases; bases with no gene match: 7. The CDR3 extends over 14 amino acids. For the CDR3, the DNA is TGCGCCAGCAGCCGGGGGGGTTTAGGGAATGAGCAGTTCTTC. This encodes CASSRGGLGNEQFF.

A remark on this clone: The sample contains more than one DNA sequence encoding this CDR3. The chain links TRBV15 to TRBJ1-4; the D gene is possibly TRBD1 (6 bases). Looked up from germline, CDR1 is LNHNV and CDR2 is YYDKDF (reference sequence). V dropped 3 bases and J dropped 11 bases, with 13 bases sitting between them. The CDR3 contains 13 residues. The CDR3: CATSRDPGEKLFF. CDR3 sequence (DNA): TGTGCCACCAGCAGGGACCCAGGGGAGAAACTGTTTTTT.

The genes are TRBV10-3 and TRBJ2-5; TRBD2 is a possible D gene (6 bases). V lost 10 bases to trimming and J lost 5 bases, with 17 bases between them. Per the germline V gene, CDR1 is ENHRY and CDR2 is SYGVKD. The CDR3 is 13 amino acids. CDR3 region: CATCTREGETQYF. In DNA form, the CDR3 reads TGTGCCACCTGTACGCGGGAAGGTGAGACCCAGTACTTC.